The TCR beta chain under discussion was sequenced for a study of blood T cell repertoires in COVID-19. This table comes from immunoSEQ multiplex PCR, and its TCRdb copy is limited to in-frame clones, with some not included. In the table there are some 220,000 clones, around 80% of which are singletons. The specimen was peripheral blood. The clonotype originates from a human donor in a cohort sampled during active COVID-19.

The CDR3: CASSPLTSGSYEQFF. The CDR3 bases are TGTGCCAGCAGCCCTCTTACTAGCGGGTCCTATGAGCAGTTCTTC. This chain uses TRBV3-1 (or the pseudogene TRBV3-2) with TRBJ2-1; the match to TRBD2 covers 9 bases. V dropped 4 bases and J dropped 8; count of bases not matched to a gene: 9. There are 15 residues in the CDR3. CDR1 is LGHDT, CDR2 YNNKEL, per germline (reference sequence).